This is a list of T cell receptor beta chains from one sample in a study of blood T cell repertoires in COVID-19. Only in-frame clones appear in the TCRdb table, and some are missing; sequencing was by immunoSEQ multiplex PCR. This table has 160,000 or so clones, approximately 85% appearing once. The sequencing input was peripheral blood. All receptors derive from a woman aged 50 to 60 with COVID-19, enrolled during active disease. The conserved cysteine and the conserved F or W are not part of the CDR3 here. Fields, in order: J gene, clone size, V gene, D gene, CDR3 protein. The D gene is left open where the match is weak. Part of the rows lack a size; the others show once, few, many or a class for expanded clones.

>TRBJ2-1|.|TRBV11-3|TRBD2
ASSPGLAGGGNEQF
>TRBJ1-5|few|TRBV4-1|.
ASSQQGLDSNQPQH
>TRBJ2-5|.|TRBV7-6|TRBD1
ASSPWTGKILGVETQY
>TRBJ1-1|.|TRBV7-9|.
ASSPVQVTEAF
>TRBJ2-5|.|TRBV15|.
ATSRDRQALETQY
>TRBJ1-3|.|TRBV6-1|TRBD1
ASSEAGQGAAGNTIY
>TRBJ2-5|.|TRBV30|.
AWSQGGETQY
>TRBJ1-5|.|TRBV19|TRBD1
ASSRGGQGYNQPQH
>TRBJ2-1|.|TRBV3-1/TRBV3-2|.
ASSQDMYNEQF
>TRBJ2-4|.|TRBV9|.
ASSVAGSGLENIQY
>TRBJ2-1|.|TRBV6-4|.
ASIPCGGSSYNEQF
>TRBJ1-5|.|TRBV5-8|.
ASSLRGGNQPQH
>TRBJ1-3|.|TRBV19|.
ASSIADGNTIY
>TRBJ2-7|.|TRBV28|TRBD2
ASSLAGGPYEQY
>TRBJ2-1|.|TRBV4-1|.
ASSQEGQTYNEQF
>TRBJ2-7|.|TRBV5-1|TRBD2
ASSLPPSGGLLQY
>TRBJ1-5|.|TRBV6-1|TRBD1
ASSVRTGGGNQPQH
>TRBJ1-5|.|TRBV7-9|.
ASSLAYGGSNQPQH
>TRBJ1-6|few|TRBV5-4|TRBD1
ASTEGGVAYNSPLH
>TRBJ1-5|few|TRBV30|.
AWRMGGLNQPQH
>TRBJ1-2|.|TRBV27|TRBD1
ASSSQSGGDYGYT
>TRBJ1-1|.|TRBV30|TRBD1
AWSKGTGDAF
>TRBJ1-5|.|TRBV6-6|.
ASSQDFSNQPQH
>TRBJ1-6|few|TRBV7-2|.
ASSLAEGRAGNNSPLH
>TRBJ2-3|few|TRBV5-1|.
ASSPRWATDTQY
>TRBJ2-3|.|TRBV27|TRBD2
ASSQSSGGATDTQY
>TRBJ2-7|.|TRBV6-6|.
ASRGTLSSYEQY
>TRBJ1-1|.|TRBV27|.
ASSQDRLNTEAF
>TRBJ1-4|.|TRBV10-2|.
ASSAQGFNEKLF
>TRBJ2-7|.|TRBV19|TRBD2
ASSPPGTSGYEQY
>TRBJ2-5|.|TRBV7-3|TRBD2
ASSLNSGGLGETQY
>TRBJ2-3|.|TRBV7-2|.
ASSLQGITDTQY
>TRBJ1-6|.|TRBV14|.
ASSQDSTGWSPLH
>TRBJ2-6|.|TRBV5-1|.
ASSREQLSSGANVLT
>TRBJ2-1|.|TRBV11-2|.
ASSLAFQGVEQF
>TRBJ1-3|.|TRBV5-6|.
ASSAMSAGNTIY
>TRBJ1-1|.|TRBV20-1|.
SANEDMADTEAF
>TRBJ1-5|.|TRBV30|.
AWSEDYSSNQPQH
>TRBJ1-1|.|TRBV6-2/TRBV6-3|TRBD1
ASSLMDRGTEAF
>TRBJ2-7|many|TRBV12-3/TRBV12-4|.
ASSAGRIDEQY
>TRBJ1-2|.|TRBV5-1|.
ASNDRREGIHGYT
>TRBJ2-5|few|TRBV7-5|.
VRSIKIPSGGASETQY
>TRBJ2-2|.|TRBV15|.
ATSSPFAGELF
>TRBJ2-5|.|TRBV3-1/TRBV3-2|TRBD1
ASSQRGPKGETQY
>TRBJ2-6|.|TRBV5-5|.
ASSLGHSGANVLT
>TRBJ1-1|.|TRBV18|.
ASSSGQNTEAF
>TRBJ2-2|.|TRBV7-3|TRBD1
ASQQGANTGELF
>TRBJ1-5|.|TRBV6-5|TRBD1
ATQLRDRDNQPQH
>TRBJ1-2|once|TRBV28|.
ASSARGGGSGYT
>TRBJ1-1|.|TRBV7-9|.
ASSPPVNTEAF
>TRBJ2-3|.|TRBV3-1/TRBV3-2|.
ASSPHGPGADTQY